This record concerns one TCR beta chain sequence. Antigen: not known. Alongside CTLA-4 blockade with ipilimumab, patients with chemo-refractory metastatic non-small-cell lung cancer received focal radiation. The CDR3 runs 18 residues. Germline CDR1 and CDR2: SGHTA and FQGNSA. V lost 2 bases, J lost 10 bases, and 17 bases stayed unmatched. Only in-frame clones appear in the TCRdb table, and some are missing; sequencing was by immunoSEQ multiplex PCR. Here the sample spans around 55,000 clones, approximately 82% being singletons. This sample is part of a study of radiotherapy plus CTLA-4 blockade in lung cancer. General study points: TCR clones of tumor origin grew in blood after radiotherapy plus ipilimumab. Response, reportedly, was best predicted by interferon-beta along with early blood T cell clone dynamics.

This sequence originates from a human donor with non-small cell lung cancer whose response to radiotherapy plus ipilimumab could not be evaluated. The chain employs TRBV7-2 and TRBJ2-1; the match to TRBD2 covers 10 bases. Sequenced material: peripheral blood, taken from a patient treated with radiotherapy plus ipilimumab. The CDR3 bases are TGTGCCAGCAGCTTATCTAGCGGGAGCGGGAGGGGAGGGCGAGAGCAGTTCTTC. This encodes CASSLSSGSGRGGREQFF.